A selection of T cell receptor beta chains follows, all from one sample in a study of shared clonotypes between healthy human individuals. The assay was immunoSEQ multiplex PCR, and TCRdb's table has in-frame clones only and misses some. This sample has around 1.1 million clones, with roughly 80% found just once. Specimen: memory CD4+ T cells from PBMCs. These receptors all come from a man aged 18 to 35 in good health. Some clones in this sample may be carry-over from other donors' samples. Both conserved end residues are part of each CDR3. The size field is filled for only some rows; it gives once, few, many or a size class.

v_gene,j_gene,abundance,len,CDR3aa
TRBV21-1,TRBJ1-5,-,16,CASSAPILTGDQPQHF
TRBV7-9,TRBJ2-3,once,16,CASSLGLELAPDTQYF
TRBV6-1,TRBJ2-1,-,13,CASSTSGRAGQFF
TRBV4-1,TRBJ1-1,-,12,CASSQDAAEAFF
TRBV9,TRBJ2-5,-,18,CASSVGSGLAGTQETQYF
TRBV2,TRBJ1-2,-,14,CASTRATKGYGYTF
TRBV9,TRBJ2-2,-,14,CASTRTGDTGELFF
TRBV7-3,TRBJ2-3,-,15,CASSSSSGRVGTQYF
TRBV5-4,TRBJ1-2,few,14,CASSSTQGNYGYTF
TRBV7-9,TRBJ2-7,-,14,CASSYGPHSVEQYF
TRBV6-1,TRBJ2-7,-,16,CASSVGLAGDRYEQYF
TRBV27,TRBJ1-2,-,14,CASKGHLKSYGYTF
TRBV7-6,TRBJ2-7,few,15,CASSSKGKGIYEQYF
TRBV19,TRBJ1-1,-,15,CASSPGTLMNTEAFF
TRBV5-1,TRBJ2-1,-,15,CASTQLANTYNEQFF
TRBV7-2,TRBJ1-3,-,13,CASSLGTGNTIYF
TRBV18,TRBJ2-5,-,14,CASSSRRGEETQYF
TRBV11-3,TRBJ2-3,-,14,CASSLDHTEGTQYF
TRBV6-1,TRBJ2-4,many,13,CASSWDRTNIQYF
TRBV28,TRBJ2-7,-,15,CASSPGGQATYEQYF
TRBV18,TRBJ2-5,-,13,CASSPNGDQAQYF
TRBV19,TRBJ1-2,-,12,CASGRGGYGYTF
TRBV6-4,TRBJ2-1,-,15,CASSVEAGSYNEQFF
TRBV5-1,TRBJ1-3,-,13,CASSLEGVGTIYF
TRBV6-5,TRBJ2-7,-,14,CASRLKPSFYEQYF
TRBV7-8,TRBJ1-2,-,17,CASSLEGGYSTHYGYTF
TRBV18,TRBJ2-2,-,16,CASSPGGVSNTGELFF
TRBV5-1,TRBJ2-2,-,15,CASSQDRGTTGELFF
TRBV7-2,TRBJ2-7,-,12,CASSFDGYEQYF
TRBV5-1,TRBJ1-1,-,14,CASSFTGMNTEAFF
TRBV28,TRBJ1-2,-,15,CASSFLGQLNYGYTF
TRBV13,TRBJ2-6,-,15,CASSFRISGANVLTF
TRBV30,TRBJ1-2,-,12,CAWSTGTYGYTF
TRBV5-1,TRBJ1-1,-,16,CASSITTGTANTEAFF
TRBV5-4,TRBJ1-3,-,14,CASSIPGSGNTIYF